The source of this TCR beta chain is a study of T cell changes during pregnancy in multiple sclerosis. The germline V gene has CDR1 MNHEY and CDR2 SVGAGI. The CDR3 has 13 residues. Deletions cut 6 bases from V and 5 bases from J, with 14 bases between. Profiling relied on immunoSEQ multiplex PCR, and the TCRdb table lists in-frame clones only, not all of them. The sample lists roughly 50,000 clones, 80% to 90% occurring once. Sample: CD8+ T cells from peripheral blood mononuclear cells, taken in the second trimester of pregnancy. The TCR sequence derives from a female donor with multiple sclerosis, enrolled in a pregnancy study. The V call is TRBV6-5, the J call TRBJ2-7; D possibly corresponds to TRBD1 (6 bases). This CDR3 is CASSVSGTHEQYF. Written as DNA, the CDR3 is TGTGCCAGCAGCGTATCAGGGACACACGAGCAGTACTTC.